The 15 T cell receptor beta chains listed next were all sequenced from one sample in a study of blood T cells in healthy people across ages. A second PCR, run for about 6 to 11 cycles, used a sample-barcoded 5' primer plus a J-beta primer mix. Using its own MiXCR run on the 5' RACE reads, TCRdb lists one record per CDR3 protein. This sample has more than 1.4 million distinct CDR3 sequences; roughly 40% occur once, and the top ten carry roughly 7.9%. Sequencing was performed on blood. These receptors were taken from a young woman in good health.

The V call is TRBV12-3 or TRBV12-4, the J call TRBJ1-5, with TRBD1 matching over 7 bases. J gave up 3 bases and V 1 base, and 6 bases lay outside the gene matches. The CDR3 has 16 amino acids. The CDR3 protein is CASSLGSGGNNQPQHF. The CDR3 nucleotides read TGTGCCAGCAGTTTAGGGTCAGGGGGGAACAATCAGCCCCAGCATTTT.

The table lists this clonotype with many counts. V gene TRBV20-1 combines with J gene TRBJ2-5; unclear D gene. The CDR3 has 11 residues. The germline V gene encodes CDR1 DFQATT and CDR2 SNEGSKA (reference sequence). V dropped 6 bases and J dropped 4 bases, with 9 bases sitting between them. The CDR3, as DNA: TGCAGTGCGAGAAACAGAGAGACCCAGTACTTC. It yields the protein CSARNRETQYF.

The J gene is TRBJ2-3, the V gene TRBV18; D is possibly TRBD2 (6 bases). The germline V and J ends were trimmed by 6 bases and 0 bases, with 13 bases remaining between them. The germline V gene encodes CDR1 KGHSH and CDR2 LQKENI. The length of the CDR3 is 15 residues. For the CDR3, the DNA is TGTGCCAGCTCCCAGCGGGTGGGGAGCACAGATACGCAGTATTTT. Translated, it gives CASSQRVGSTDTQYF.

A note on this clonotype: Compared with germline, one end of the junction differs, possibly owing to a read error. The CDR3 protein is CASSPREGNHNGQFF. The CDR3 region has the DNA TGTGCCAGCTCACCTCGGGAAGGAAACCACAATGGGCAGTTCTTC. The chain employs TRBV18 and TRBJ2-1; maybe TRBD2 (5 bases). The CDR3 sequence is 15 residues long. Germline V CDR1 and CDR2: KGHSH, LQKENI.

The table lists this clonotype with a few counts. This chain uses TRBV6-5 with TRBJ1-1; D uncertain. The length of the CDR3 is 14 residues. V shed 6 bases and J shed 2 bases, with 13 bases lying between them. CDR1 MNHEY and CDR2 SVGAGI come from the germline V gene. The CDR3 DNA is TGTGCCAGCAGCGGAAGGGAGGATAACACTGAAGCTTTCTTT. Protein product: CASSGREDNTEAFF.

The chain links TRBV7-3 to TRBJ2-3, with a weak D call TRBD2 (6 bases). The V and J ends lost 4 bases and 6 bases respectively, with 23 bases between them. Per germline, CDR1 SGHTA and CDR2 FQGTGA. This CDR3 is built from 17 residues. CDR3 DNA sequence: TGTGCCAGCAGCTCCGCTGCTCGGATGGAGGGGAAGGATACGCAGTATTTT. Translation: CASSSAARMEGKDTQYF.

This clonotype was counted only a few times. CDR3 sequence: CASSADRGGLYEQYF. In DNA form, the CDR3 reads TGTGCCAGCAGCGCGGACAGGGGGGGTTTATACGAGCAGTACTTC. This chain connects TRBV13 to TRBJ2-7; 10 bases match TRBD1. V lost 5 bases and J lost 4; bases outside the gene matches: 8. This CDR3 spans 15 amino acids. Germline V gene sequence: CDR1 PRHDT, CDR2 FYEKMQ (reference sequence).

The chain is built from TRBV20-1 and TRBJ2-3, with a possible D match to TRBD2 (5 bases). The CDR3 loop spans 13 amino acids. Trimming left V 6 bases short and J 6 bases short, with 16 bases between. Germline lookup yields CDR1 DFQATT and CDR2 SNEGSKA (reference sequence). The CDR3 here is CSAPRVPGDTQYF. Written as DNA, the CDR3 is TGCAGTGCCCCGCGGGTCCCTGGTGATACGCAGTATTTT.

This clonotype was seen just once. The chain recombines TRBV7-9 with TRBJ1-1, with D tentatively TRBD1 (5 bases). This CDR3 spans 13 amino acids. The germline V and J ends were trimmed by 2 bases and 10 bases, with 14 bases remaining between them. Germline V gene sequence: CDR1 SEHNR, CDR2 FQNEAQ (reference sequence). The CDR3 DNA sequence: TGTGCCAGCAGCTTACCGCAGGGTCTTCTAGCTTTCTTT. It translates to CASSLPQGLLAFF.

The rearrangement uses TRBV6-1 and TRBJ2-4; tentatively, D is TRBD1 or TRBD2 (5 bases each). The J call is in doubt because the DNA end fits TRBJ2-5 better. CDR1 MNHNS and CDR2 SASEGT come from the germline V gene. CDR3 length: 13 residues. CDR3: CASEGTEQETQYF. The CDR3 DNA sequence: TGTGCCAGCGAAGGGACCGAGCAAGAGACCCAGTACTTC.

The CDR3 bases are TGTGCCACCAGCAGAGAGACGGTACTCCTACATGAGCAGTTCTTC. Translating it yields CATSRETVLLHEQFF. The chain employs TRBV15 and TRBJ2-1; the D is unclear. CDR3 size: 15 residues. Trimming shortened V by 0 bases and J by 8 bases, and 14 bases separated the two germline ends. Germline V gives CDR1 LNHNV, CDR2 YYDKDF (reference sequence).

This chain links TRBV29-1 with TRBJ2-2; maybe TRBD2 (6 bases). The CDR3 is 14 residues long. Germline CDR1 and CDR2: SQVTM and ANQGSEA. Trimming stripped 6 bases from V and 2 bases from J, with 13 bases between. The CDR3 loop reads CSVTGEDNTGELFF. CDR3 DNA: TGCAGCGTCACGGGGGAGGACAACACCGGGGAGCTGTTTTTT.

The gene calls are TRBV7-6 and TRBJ2-1, with TRBD2 matching over 8 bases. Germline trimming cut 4 bases from V and 13 bases from J; bases unmatched to any gene: 12. Germline V CDR1 and CDR2: SGHVS, FNYEAQ. The CDR3 length is 14 residues. The CDR3 is CASSSPLAEETQFF. CDR3 coding DNA: TGTGCCAGCAGCTCCCCACTAGCGGAAGAGACCCAGTTCTTC.

This clonotype was counted a few times. This sequence joins TRBV5-1 and TRBJ2-7, with 10 bases identical to TRBD1. CDR1 and CDR2 (germline): SGHRS, YFSETQ. With 3 bases clipped from V and 1 base from J, the junction kept 7 bases outside the gene matches. This CDR3 has 16 residues. The CDR3 coding sequence is TGCGCCAGCAGCTCCGGACTGGGACAGGGGTCCTACGAGCAGTACTTC. Protein sequence: CASSSGLGQGSYEQYF.

This chain links TRBV7-9 with TRBJ2-7; tentatively, D is TRBD2 (6 bases). Trimming left V 5 bases short and J 4 bases short, with 15 bases between. CDR3 length equals 14 residues. Germline lookup yields CDR1 SEHNR and CDR2 FQNEAQ (reference sequence). CDR3 residues: CASSVGGKPYEQYF. The CDR3 region has the DNA TGTGCCAGCAGCGTAGGCGGGAAGCCATACGAGCAGTACTTC.